The 17 T cell receptor beta chains below come from one sample, sequenced in a study of T cells in Graves' hyperthyroidism and ophthalmopathy. Researchers amplified the TCR beta CDR3 regions from RNA transcripts. The TCR CDR3 first-round RT-PCR relied on the HTBI primer set. One entry per CDR3 protein results from TCRdb running MiXCR on the multiplex PCR reads. The data show roughly 380,000 distinct CDR3 sequences, 15% to 20% seen once. The sample consisted of blood. These receptors all stem from a woman in her forties with Graves' ophthalmopathy.

The J gene is TRBJ2-5, the V gene TRBV20-1; perhaps TRBD2 as D (6 bases). The germline V gene has CDR1 DFQATT and CDR2 SNEGSKA (reference sequence). V shed 0 bases and J shed 5 bases, with 19 bases lying between them. The CDR3 sequence is 16 residues long. The CDR3 loop is CSARDNGRWSPETQYF. The CDR3 DNA reads as TGCAGTGCTAGAGATAATGGGAGGTGGTCTCCCGAGACCCAGTACTTC.

The sample holds many counts of this clonotype. This rearrangement joins TRBV6-1 to TRBJ2-5; D is possibly TRBD1 (6 bases). The V gene lost 4 bases and the J gene lost 5 bases, with 17 bases spanning the gap. CDR3 length: 15 residues. Germline lookup yields CDR1 MNHNS and CDR2 SASEGT. Written as DNA, the CDR3 is TGTGCCAGCAGTGGCCGGACAGTTCGCTTCGAGACCCAGTACTTC. It codes for CASSGRTVRFETQYF.

This clonotype was observed at least ten times. CDR3 sequence reads: CASSSWDRGLYEQYF. DNA for the CDR3: TGTGCCAGCAGTTCGTGGGACAGGGGGCTTTACGAGCAGTACTTC. The chain has TRBV2 and TRBJ2-7; 12 nucleotides align to TRBD1. The J segment lost 4 bases and the V segment lost 5 bases, leaving 6 bases of the junction unmatched. The germline gives CDR1 SNHLY, CDR2 FYNNEI. This CDR3 is built from 15 residues. The full variable domain, with the rest looked up from reference TRBV2 and TRBJ2-7, is EPEVTQTPSHQVTQMGQEVILRCVPISNHLYFYWYRQILGQKVEFLVSFYNNEISEKSEIFDDQFSVERPDGSNFTLKIRSTKLEDSAMYFCASSSWDRGLYEQYFGPGTRLTVT.

This clonotype was counted ten times or more. The gene calls are TRBV28 and TRBJ2-2; D is perhaps TRBD1 (6 bases). Deletions cut 2 bases from V and 3 bases from J, with 16 bases between. This CDR3 contains 17 residues. Germline V gene data show CDR1 as MDHEN and CDR2 as SYDVKM. The CDR3 here is CASSLDRWSSDTGELFF. The CDR3 nucleotides are TGTGCCAGCAGTTTAGACAGGTGGTCCAGTGACACCGGGGAGCTGTTTTTT.

There are many counts of this clonotype. The chain recombines TRBV5-5 with TRBJ2-5, with 12 bases aligning to TRBD2. CDR1 and CDR2 (germline): SGHKS, YYEKEE (reference sequence). V trimming: 0 bases; J trimming: 3 bases; junction bases outside the gene matches: 6. This CDR3 has 17 residues. The DNA for the CDR3 is TGTGCCAGCAGCTTGGGGGCCCGGACTAGCGGGAAAGAGACCCAGTACTTC. This encodes CASSLGARTSGKETQYF.

This clonotype was counted many times. The DNA is omitted, as the CDR3 cannot be located on it reliably, and the CDR3 follows TCRdb's listing. This chain links TRBV6-5 with TRBJ2-5; whether TRBD1, the table's D call, matches the DNA was not checked. The germline CDR1 and CDR2 sequences are MNHEY and SVGAGI. Counting both end residues, the CDR3 totals 14 amino acids. CDR3 sequence reads: CASSTSGFQETQYF.

This clonotype was seen repeatedly, ten times or more. The CDR3 DNA reads TGTGCCAGCAGCCTCGACAGGAAGAACTATGGCTACACCTTC. This encodes CASSLDRKNYGYTF. This sequence joins TRBV12-3 or TRBV12-4 and TRBJ1-2; TRBD1 is a possible D gene (6 bases). This CDR3 has 14 residues. Trimming left V 6 bases short and J 2 bases short, with 13 bases between.

The table lists this clonotype with many counts. The V call is TRBV6-1, the J call TRBJ2-7, with TRBD1 identical over 9 bases. This CDR3 contains 14 residues. The germline V gene has CDR1 MNHNS and CDR2 SASEGT. V lost 6 bases, J lost 2 bases, and 5 bases stayed unmatched. CDR3 sequence (DNA): TGTGCCAGCAGAAAGACAGGGGGGACCTACGAGCAGTACTTC. It specifies CASRKTGGTYEQYF.

V and J are TRBV11-2 and TRBJ2-7; unclear D gene. Germline V gene lookup returns CDR1 SGHAT and CDR2 FQNNGV. Trimming took off 5 bases at V and 1 base at J, with 18 bases between the two ends. The CDR3 is 16 residues long. CDR3: CASSPNLGSLSYEQYF. CDR3 nucleotide sequence: TGTGCCAGCAGCCCAAACCTAGGCAGCTTATCCTACGAGCAGTACTTC.

This sequence joins TRBV7-2 and TRBJ1-2; D remains unclear. Germline V lookup: CDR1 SGHTA, CDR2 FQGNSA. Trimming took off 2 bases at V and 5 bases at J, with 12 bases between the two ends. This CDR3 is built from 14 residues. The CDR3 here is CASSLQFGEYGYTF. The CDR3 nucleotides are TGTGCCAGCAGCTTACAGTTTGGCGAGTATGGCTACACCTTC.

Only one count was recorded for this clonotype. The chain has TRBV30 and TRBJ1-1; no reliable D call. Germline V gene data show CDR1 as GTSNPN and CDR2 as SVGIG (reference sequence). V lost 2 bases to trimming and J lost 1 base, with 8 bases between them. The CDR3 runs to 13 residues. CDR3 residues: CAWSRQENTEAFF. DNA for the CDR3: TGTGCCTGGAGTCGCCAGGAGAACACTGAAGCTTTCTTT.

V and J are TRBV12-3 or TRBV12-4 and TRBJ2-7; D perhaps matches TRBD1 (6 bases). This CDR3 has 14 amino acids. Deletions cut 6 bases from V and 3 bases from J, with 15 bases between. The DNA for the CDR3 is TGTGCCAGCAGCACGACAGGATTGGGCTACGAGCAGTACTTC. Protein: CASSTTGLGYEQYF.

Ten or more counts support this clonotype. This chain joins TRBV4-2 and TRBJ1-1; unclear D gene. Germline V gives CDR1 LGHNA, CDR2 YNFKEQ. Trimming took 3 bases from V and 4 from J, leaving 15 bases between them. The CDR3 totals 15 residues. The CDR3 DNA reads as TGTGCCAGCAGCCAGGAGGTACTTAAGGGCACTGAAGCTTTCTTT. Protein sequence: CASSQEVLKGTEAFF.

This clonotype was detected ten times or more. The chain uses TRBV27 and TRBJ2-5; D may be TRBD2 (5 bases). The CDR3 is made up of 13 amino acids. Germline lookup yields CDR1 MNHEY and CDR2 SMNVEV (reference sequence). The germline V and J ends were trimmed by 6 bases and 9 bases, with 17 bases remaining between them. The CDR3 DNA follows: TGTGCCAGCAGGCAGAGTGGGGTCGGGGCCCAGTACTTC. Translating gives CASRQSGVGAQYF.

In this sample, this clonotype turned up many times. The rearrangement links TRBV19 to TRBJ2-7; D possibly corresponds to TRBD1 (6 bases). The ends were cut back, 5 bases at V and 0 bases at J, with 20 bases in the middle. CDR3 size: 17 residues. Per the germline V gene, CDR1 is LNHDA and CDR2 is SQIVND (reference sequence). CDR3 protein: CASSPTNIGGTSYEQYF. The CDR3 DNA follows: TGTGCCAGTAGTCCTACCAACATAGGGGGAACCTCCTACGAGCAGTACTTC.

This clonotype was found many times. The chain joins TRBV4-1 to TRBJ2-2; 9 bases map to TRBD1. CDR3 length: 16 residues. In germline, CDR1 is MGHRA, CDR2 YSYEKL. After removal of 0 bases from V and 4 bases from J, the junction contained 3 bases not matched to a gene. DNA of the CDR3: TGCGCCAGCAGCCAAGATAAGGGACAGGGCACCGGGGAGCTGTTTTTT. It encodes CASSQDKGQGTGELFF.

This clonotype has only a few counts. V usage is TRBV10-3 and J usage is TRBJ1-5; 8 positions agree with TRBD1. Looked up from germline, CDR1 is ENHRY and CDR2 is SYGVKD. This CDR3 is 13 amino acids long. The CDR3 loop reads CACSGGFDQPQHF. The CDR3 DNA follows: TGTGCTTGCTCAGGGGGCTTCGATCAGCCCCAGCATTTT.